The clone carrying this T cell receptor beta chain came up once. With 5 bases clipped from V and 8 bases from J, the junction kept 6 bases outside the gene matches. The germline V gene encodes CDR1 SGHTA and CDR2 FQGNSA. CDR3 length equals 13 residues. The data originate from a study of blood T cell repertoires in COVID-19. Study-level information: Samples taken during acute and convalescent COVID-19 were collected in the United States, Italy and Spain. T cells, B-cell-depleted T cells, or PBMCs provided the cDNA or gDNA that served as material.

As handled by the study authors: Reference gene primer amplification gave nucleated cell count estimates. Sequenced by immunoSEQ multiplex PCR; TCRdb stores in-frame clones only, minus some. V, J and clone size are those of that table, while D and trimming were read from the DNA. This table has roughly 60,000 clones, 90% appearing once. The chain couples TRBV7-2 to TRBJ2-7; 10 bases map to TRBD1. Input material: peripheral blood. This receptor was identified in a woman aged 80 or older with active COVID-19. The CDR3 coding sequence is TGTGCCAGCAGCATCGGGACAGGGGAGCAGCAGTACGTC. Residues: CASSIGTGEQQYV.